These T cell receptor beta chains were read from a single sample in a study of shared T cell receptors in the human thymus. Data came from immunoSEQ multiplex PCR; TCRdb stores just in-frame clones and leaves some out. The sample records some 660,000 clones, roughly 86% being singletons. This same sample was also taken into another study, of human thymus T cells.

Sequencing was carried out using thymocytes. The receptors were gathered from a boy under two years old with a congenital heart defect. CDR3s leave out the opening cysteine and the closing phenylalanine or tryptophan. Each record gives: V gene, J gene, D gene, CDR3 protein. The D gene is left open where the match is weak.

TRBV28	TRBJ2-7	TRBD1	ASSFTGTVDEQY
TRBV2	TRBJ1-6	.	ASSTQTTGNSPLH
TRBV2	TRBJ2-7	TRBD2	ASRTSGSFYEQY
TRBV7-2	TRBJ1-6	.	ASSPRHWGYSSLH
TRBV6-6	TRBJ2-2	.	ATKTGQPNTGELF
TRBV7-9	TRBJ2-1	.	ASSLSGAYNEQF
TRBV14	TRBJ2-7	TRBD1	ASRQGNRDEQY
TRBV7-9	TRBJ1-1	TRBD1	ASSGQGNTEAF
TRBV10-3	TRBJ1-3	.	AIKGGTSGNTIY
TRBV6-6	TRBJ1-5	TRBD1	ASSGTGVVYQPQH
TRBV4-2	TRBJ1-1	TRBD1	ASSQFSLGQGLKAGNTEAF
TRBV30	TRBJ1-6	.	AWSLGNSPLH
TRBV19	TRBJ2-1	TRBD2	ASRLAGGLNEQF
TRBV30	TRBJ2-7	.	AWSVRVLVREQY
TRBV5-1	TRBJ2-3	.	ASSLVGSTDTQY
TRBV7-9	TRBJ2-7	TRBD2	ASSLGSGGAYEQY
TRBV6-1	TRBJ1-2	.	ASIGQGWDGYT
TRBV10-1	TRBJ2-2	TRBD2	ASSGGSGLAGGPSVSGELF
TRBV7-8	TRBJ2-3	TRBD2	ASSWVAGGPGDTQY
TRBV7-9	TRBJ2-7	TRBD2	ASSLTSRVHEQY
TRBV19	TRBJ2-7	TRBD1	ASSIRQGIGEQY
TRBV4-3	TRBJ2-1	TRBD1	ASSPPGTGSANEQF
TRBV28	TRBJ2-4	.	ASSLDRGKEDGKNIQY
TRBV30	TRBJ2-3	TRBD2	AWVRLALPDTQY
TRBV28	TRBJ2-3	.	ASSFEGDPLLSQY
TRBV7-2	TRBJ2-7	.	ASSFTAFDYEQY
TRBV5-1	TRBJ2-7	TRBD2	ASSDATSGHGVSYEQY
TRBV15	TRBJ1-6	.	ATSRGGGPLH
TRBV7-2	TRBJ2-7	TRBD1	ASSLYGDRDSFYEQY
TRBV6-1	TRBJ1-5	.	ASSEAFTVSNQPQH
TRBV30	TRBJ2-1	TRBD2	AWTPDGGFYNEQF
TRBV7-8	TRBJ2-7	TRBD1	ASSQRRDRASYEQY
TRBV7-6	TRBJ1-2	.	ASSLVPLGGNYGYT
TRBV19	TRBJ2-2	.	ASSTRDKDTGELF
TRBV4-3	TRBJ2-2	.	ASSQDRLTGWNTGELF
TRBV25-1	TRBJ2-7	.	ASSDARASYEQY
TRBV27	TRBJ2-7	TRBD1	ASSPGQGPFEQY
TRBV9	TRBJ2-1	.	ASSIRQAPSDQQF
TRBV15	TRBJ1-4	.	ATSRDEGTFHIEKLF
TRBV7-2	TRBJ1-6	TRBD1	ASSLTGGYNSPLH
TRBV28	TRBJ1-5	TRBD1	ASSPLLRTGADQPQH
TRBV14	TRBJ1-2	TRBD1	ASSQDRQGENYGYT
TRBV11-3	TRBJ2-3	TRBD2	ASSPGTSGRPSTDTQY
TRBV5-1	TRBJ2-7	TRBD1	ASSQGQGAEQY
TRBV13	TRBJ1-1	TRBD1	ASSPRDRDTEAF
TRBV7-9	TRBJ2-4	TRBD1	ASSYTDRGFKNIQY
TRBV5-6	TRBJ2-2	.	ASRKIRETLETGELF
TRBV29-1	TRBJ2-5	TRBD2	SVGLAGEETQY
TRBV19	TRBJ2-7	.	ASSTLGGNYEQY
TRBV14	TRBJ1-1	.	ASSQDWEAEAF
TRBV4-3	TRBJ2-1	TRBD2	ASSPQRGSYNEQF
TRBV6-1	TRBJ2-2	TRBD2	ASSVPATSPSPGELF
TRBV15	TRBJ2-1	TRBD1	ATSRPGQGINEQF
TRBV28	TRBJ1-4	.	ASSSPRRATNEKLF
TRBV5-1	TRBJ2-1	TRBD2	ASSPAGGNLISYNEQF